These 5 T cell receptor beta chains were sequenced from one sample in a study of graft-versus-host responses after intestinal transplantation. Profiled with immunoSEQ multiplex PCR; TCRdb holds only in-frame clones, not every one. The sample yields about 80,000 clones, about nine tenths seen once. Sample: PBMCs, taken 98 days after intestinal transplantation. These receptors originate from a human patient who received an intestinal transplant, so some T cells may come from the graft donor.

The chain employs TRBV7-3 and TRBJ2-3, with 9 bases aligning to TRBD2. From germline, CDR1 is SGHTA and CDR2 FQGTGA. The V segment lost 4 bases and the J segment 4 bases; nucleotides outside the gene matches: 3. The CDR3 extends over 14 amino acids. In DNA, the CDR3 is TGTGCCAGCAGCTCCGGGACTAGCCCAGATACGCAGTATTTT. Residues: CASSSGTSPDTQYF.

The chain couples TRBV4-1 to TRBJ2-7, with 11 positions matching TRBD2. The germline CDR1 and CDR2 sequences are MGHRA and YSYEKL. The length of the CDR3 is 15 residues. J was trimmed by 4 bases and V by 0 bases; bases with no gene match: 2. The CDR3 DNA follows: TGCGCCAGCAGCCAAGAAACTAGCGGGAGTTACGAGCAGTACTTC. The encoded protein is CASSQETSGSYEQYF.

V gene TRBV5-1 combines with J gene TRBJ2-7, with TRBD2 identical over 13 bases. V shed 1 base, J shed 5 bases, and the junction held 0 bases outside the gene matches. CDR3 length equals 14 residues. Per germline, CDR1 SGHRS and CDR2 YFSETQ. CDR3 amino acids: CASSLTSGGDEQYF. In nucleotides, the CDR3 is TGCGCCAGCAGCTTGACTAGCGGGGGGGACGAGCAGTACTTC.

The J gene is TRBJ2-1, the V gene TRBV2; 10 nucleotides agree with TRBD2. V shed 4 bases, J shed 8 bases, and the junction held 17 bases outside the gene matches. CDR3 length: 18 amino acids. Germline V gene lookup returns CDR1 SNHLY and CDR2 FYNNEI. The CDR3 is CASSVGLAGVHTIDEQFF. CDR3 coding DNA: TGTGCCAGCAGTGTGGGGCTAGCGGGAGTGCACACAATAGATGAGCAGTTCTTC. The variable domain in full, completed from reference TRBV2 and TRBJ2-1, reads EPEVTQTPSHQVTQMGQEVILRCVPISNHLYFYWYRQILGQKVEFLVSFYNNEISEKSEIFDDQFSVERPDGSNFTLKIRSTKLEDSAMYFCASSVGLAGVHTIDEQFFGPGTRLTVL.

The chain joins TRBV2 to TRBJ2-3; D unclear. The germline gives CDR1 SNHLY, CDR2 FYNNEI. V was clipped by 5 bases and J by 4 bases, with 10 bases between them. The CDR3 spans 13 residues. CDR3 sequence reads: CASSRFEADTQYF. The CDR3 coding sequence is TGTGCCAGCAGTAGATTTGAGGCAGATACGCAGTATTTT.